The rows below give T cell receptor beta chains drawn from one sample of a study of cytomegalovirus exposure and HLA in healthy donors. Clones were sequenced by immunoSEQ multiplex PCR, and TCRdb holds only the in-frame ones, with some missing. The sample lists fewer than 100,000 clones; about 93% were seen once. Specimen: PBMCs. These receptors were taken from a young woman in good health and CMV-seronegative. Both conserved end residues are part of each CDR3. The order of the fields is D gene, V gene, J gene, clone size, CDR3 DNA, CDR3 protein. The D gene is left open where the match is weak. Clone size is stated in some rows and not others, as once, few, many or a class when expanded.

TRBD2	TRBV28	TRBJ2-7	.	TGTGCCAGCAGTCCGTCTAGCGGGGAGGGGGTCGAGCAGTACTTC	CASSPSSGEGVEQYF
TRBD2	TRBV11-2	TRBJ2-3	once	TGTGCCAGCAGCTATCTAGCGGGGGGGCGAGATACGCAGTATTTT	CASSYLAGGRDTQYF
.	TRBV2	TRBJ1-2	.	TGTGCCAGCAGCGCCGGGAGAATCGGCTACACCTTC	CASSAGRIGYTF
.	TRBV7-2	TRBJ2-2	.	TGTGCCAGCAGCTTAGCCGGGATACCGATAGGGAACGCCGGGGAGCTGTTTTTT	CASSLAGIPIGNAGELFF
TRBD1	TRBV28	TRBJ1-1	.	TGTGCCAGCAGTTTCCGGGACAGGGCCACTGAAGCTTTCTTT	CASSFRDRATEAFF
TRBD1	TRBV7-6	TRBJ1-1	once	TGTGCCAGCAGCTTATCCCTGGCAGGGGGCGCGCTGGACACTGAAGCTTTCTTT	CASSLSLAGGALDTEAFF
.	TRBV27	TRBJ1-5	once	TGTGCCAGCAGTTTCCATGGAGGGAATCAGCCCCAGCATTTT	CASSFHGGNQPQHF
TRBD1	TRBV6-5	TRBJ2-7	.	TGTGCCAGCAGTTCCCTGGGGACAGGGGCTGGAGAGCAGTACTTC	CASSSLGTGAGEQYF
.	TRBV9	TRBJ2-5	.	TGTGCCAGCAGCGTAGCGCAGGGTATGGAGACCCAGTACTTC	CASSVAQGMETQYF
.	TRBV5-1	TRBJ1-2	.	TGCGCCAGCAGCCCGCTCGACACCTTAACATTGGCTAACTATGGCTACACCTTC	CASSPLDTLTLANYGYTF
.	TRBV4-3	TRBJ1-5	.	TGCGCCAGCAGCCAAGACGGCAATCAGCCCCAGCATTTT	CASSQDGNQPQHF
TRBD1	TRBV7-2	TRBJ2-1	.	TGTGCCAGCAGCTTAGCGGGACAGGGGGCCCTGATTACCTACAATGAGCAGTTCTTC	CASSLAGQGALITYNEQFF
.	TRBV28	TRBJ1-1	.	TGTGCCAGCAGTTTAGGGGGGGCGTGGGAAGCTTTCTTT	CASSLGGAWEAFF
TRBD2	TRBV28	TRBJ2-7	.	TGTGCCAGCATTCCAGGGACTAGCGGTTCCTACGAGCAGTACTTC	CASIPGTSGSYEQYF
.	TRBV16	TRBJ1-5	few	TGTGCCAGCAGCCAATCGGGGCAGGGGAATCAGCCCCAGCATTTT	CASSQSGQGNQPQHF
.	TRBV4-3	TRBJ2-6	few	TGCGCCAGCAGCCAAGATGCGGGGTTCTCTGGGGCCAACGTCCTGACTTTC	CASSQDAGFSGANVLTF
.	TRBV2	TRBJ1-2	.	TGTGCCAGCATAGGTGAGGTAGGACAGCTGATCTATGGCTACACCTTC	CASIGEVGQLIYGYTF
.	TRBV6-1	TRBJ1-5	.	TGTGCCAGCAGGGGGGATGCAGGGGTTCAGCCCCAGCATTTT	CASRGDAGVQPQHF
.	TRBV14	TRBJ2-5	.	TGTGCCAGCAGCCCTTGGACAGAAGAGACCCAGTACTTC	CASSPWTEETQYF
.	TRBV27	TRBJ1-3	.	TGTGCCAGCAAGGCAGACGGGAACTCTGGAAACACCATATATTTT	CASKADGNSGNTIYF
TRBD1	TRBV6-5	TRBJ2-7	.	TGTGCCAGCAGTTGGGACAGTAGCTACGAGCAGTACTTC	CASSWDSSYEQYF
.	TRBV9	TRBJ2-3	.	TGTGCCAGCAGCGAGGTGGGCTCGAGCACAGATACGCAGTATTTT	CASSEVGSSTDTQYF
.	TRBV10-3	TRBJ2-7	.	TGTGCCATCAGTGAGTCCCACACAGCCTACGAGCAGTACTTC	CAISESHTAYEQYF
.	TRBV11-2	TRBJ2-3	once	TGTGCCAGCAGCCACACAGATACGCAGTATTTT	CASSHTDTQYF
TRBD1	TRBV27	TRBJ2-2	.	TGTGCCAGCAGTAGGACAGGCCTTATCACCGGGGAGCTGTTTTTT	CASSRTGLITGELFF
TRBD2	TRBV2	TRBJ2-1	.	TGTGCCAGCAGTGATCCTGGACTAGCGGGACGGTACAATGAGCAGTTCTTC	CASSDPGLAGRYNEQFF
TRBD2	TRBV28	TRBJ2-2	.	TGTGCCAGCATTGGGGCGGGAGGCGTCTTGGTGAACACCGGGGAGCTGTTTTTT	CASIGAGGVLVNTGELFF
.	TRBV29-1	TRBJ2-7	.	TGCAGCGTTACCGACAGCCTCTCCTACGAGCAGTACTTC	CSVTDSLSYEQYF
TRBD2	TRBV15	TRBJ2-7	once	TGTGCCACCAGTGGCGGGAGGGCTTCCTACGAGCAGTACTTC	CATSGGRASYEQYF
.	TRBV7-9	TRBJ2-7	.	TGTGCCAGCAGCTTAGAATATGACGAGCAGTACTTC	CASSLEYDEQYF
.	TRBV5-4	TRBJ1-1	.	TGTGCCAGCAGCTTGTTGGACAGCCCGAACACTGAAGCTTTCTTT	CASSLLDSPNTEAFF
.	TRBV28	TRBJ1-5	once	TGTGCCAGCAGTTTCTTCGGCGGACAGTCAACTGCTAATCAGCCCCAGCATTTT	CASSFFGGQSTANQPQHF
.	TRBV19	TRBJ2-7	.	TGTGCCAGTAGTATTTTTTTAACCTACGAGCAGTACTTC	CASSIFLTYEQYF
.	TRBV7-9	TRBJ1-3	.	TGTGCCAGCAGCTCGCAGGGTTCAGGAAACACCATATATTTT	CASSSQGSGNTIYF
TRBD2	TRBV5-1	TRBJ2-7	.	TGCGCCAGCAGCTTGGGGAGGGAGGGCCTCTACGAGCAGTACTTC	CASSLGREGLYEQYF
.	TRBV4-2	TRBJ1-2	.	TGTGCCAGCAGCCAAGGCACGGGGAACTATGGCTACACCTTC	CASSQGTGNYGYTF
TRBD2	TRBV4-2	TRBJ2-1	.	TGTGCCAGCAGCCAAGCAGCGGCGGCGGGGGGCAACTACAATGAGCAGTTCTTC	CASSQAAAAGGNYNEQFF
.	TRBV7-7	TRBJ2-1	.	TGTGCTAGCAGCTTGGGCAGCTACAATGAGCAGTTCTTC	CASSLGSYNEQFF
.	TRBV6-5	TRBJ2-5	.	TGTGCCAGCAGTTACTCGATGCCGGAAGAGACCCAGTACTTC	CASSYSMPEETQYF
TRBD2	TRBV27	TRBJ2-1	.	TGTGCCAGCCACTCTCGCGGGGGGACAAATGAGCAGTTCTTC	CASHSRGGTNEQFF
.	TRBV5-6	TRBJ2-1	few	TGTGCCAGCAGCTTGGGTGTCTCAGACTCGAGATACAATGAGCAGTTCTTC	CASSLGVSDSRYNEQFF
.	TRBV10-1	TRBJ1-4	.	TGCGCCAGCACGGCAGGGTGGGGTGAAAAACTGTTTTTT	CASTAGWGEKLFF
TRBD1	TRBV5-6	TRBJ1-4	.	TGTGCCAGCAGTGGGACAGCTAATGAAAAACTGTTTTTT	CASSGTANEKLFF
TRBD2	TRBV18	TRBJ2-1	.	TGTGCCAGCTCGATGACTAGCGGGAGATCCAATGAGCAGTTCTTC	CASSMTSGRSNEQFF
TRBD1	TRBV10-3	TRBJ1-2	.	TGTGCCATCAGTGAGTCCGGCAGGGGGTCTAACTATGGCTACACCTTC	CAISESGRGSNYGYTF
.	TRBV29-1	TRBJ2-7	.	TGCAGCGTTGAGCAGGGGGGAAACTCCTACGAGCAGTACTTC	CSVEQGGNSYEQYF
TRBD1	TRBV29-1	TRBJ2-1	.	TGCAGCGTTGAGCGACAGGGTTCCTATGAGCAGTTCTTC	CSVERQGSYEQFF
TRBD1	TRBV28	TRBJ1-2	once	TGTGCCAGCAGTCCCGAAGTAGACAGGGGGCCTAGCTACACCTTC	CASSPEVDRGPSYTF